This TCR beta chain stems from a study of OX40 agonist ivuxolimab in advanced cancers. As for the study in general: Across the patients, intravenous ivuxolimab was delivered every 2 weeks at 0.01 to 10 mg/kg.

TCRdb's copy holds only in-frame clones and misses some; the assay was immunoSEQ multiplex PCR. The sample has tens of thousands of clones; around four fifths are singletons. CDR3 length equals 15 residues. V gave up 4 bases and J gave up 3 bases; unmatched junction bases: 6. Germline-derived CDR1 and CDR2 are MRHNA and SNTAGT. The gene calls are TRBV6-4 and TRBJ2-1, with 7 nucleotides matching TRBD2. Sample: CD4+ or CD8+ T cells sorted from blood, taken in a trial of the OX40 agonist ivuxolimab. The origin of this receptor is an adult with an advanced solid tumor such as melanoma, head and neck, liver or kidney cancer. The CDR3 spells CASSVGLGSYNEQFF. CDR3 coding DNA: TGTGCCAGCAGTGTAGGACTAGGAAGCTACAATGAGCAGTTCTTC.